This entry lists 15 T cell receptor beta chains sequenced from one sample in a study of blood T cell repertoires in COVID-19 (dated by TCRdb to the early 2020s). Receptor libraries were prepared by the immunoSEQ multiplex PCR assay. Imported from immuneACCESS, the table was reduced by TCRdb to in-frame sequences with V and J called. These copies leave out some clones; in studies compared against another copy, an unresolved V gene accounts for under half, and the cause of the remainder is not known. Within this sample are a few hundred thousand clones, with approximately 84% of them counted one time only. More than 3% of the sample lies in the top ten. Sequenced sample: PBMCs or T cells enriched from blood (not recorded which). The receptor source for this set is a man aged 50 to 60 who had recovered from COVID-19.

This chain links TRBV11-2 with TRBJ1-1; D is perhaps TRBD1 (6 bases). The CDR3 length is 12 residues. Germline CDR1 is SGHAT and CDR2 is FQNNGV. Deletions cut 4 bases from V and 11 bases from J, with 14 bases between. The CDR3 DNA sequence: TGTGCCAGCAGCTACCGGGACACAGGGGCTTTCTTT. Translated: CASSYRDTGAFF.

The chain joins TRBV7-9 to TRBJ1-1, with D tentatively TRBD1 (5 bases). Germline V lookup: CDR1 SEHNR, CDR2 FQNEAQ (reference sequence). This CDR3 comprises 13 residues. V was trimmed by 3 bases and J by 4 bases, leaving 9 bases between them. CDR3 protein: CASSFRGITEAFF. The CDR3 DNA sequence: TGTGCCAGCAGCTTTAGGGGCATCACTGAAGCTTTCTTT.

This sequence joins TRBV7-9 and TRBJ2-2; D gene ambiguous. In germline, CDR1 is SEHNR, CDR2 FQNEAQ (reference sequence). V was trimmed by 0 bases and J by 1 base, leaving 6 bases between them. The CDR3 is made up of 15 amino acids. The CDR3 bases are TGTGCCAGCAGCTTAGCCACGGGGAACACCGGGGAGCTGTTTTTT. It translates to CASSLATGNTGELFF.

This CDR3 reads CASSPMAGGPSDTQYF. In DNA form, the CDR3 reads TGTGCCAGCTCACCAATGGCGGGGGGGCCGTCAGATACGCAGTATTTT. V gene TRBV18 combines with J gene TRBJ2-3; TRBD2 matches at 9 bases. Trimming took 2 bases from V and 4 from J; bases not matched to a gene: 7. This CDR3 is 16 amino acids long. CDR1 and CDR2 from the germline V gene are KGHSH and LQKENI.

The chain joins TRBV7-8 to TRBJ2-5; 10 bases are a match to TRBD1. The CDR3 is 18 residues long. The J segment lost 4 bases and the V segment lost 0 bases, leaving 11 bases of the junction unmatched. Germline V CDR1 and CDR2: SGHVS, FQNEAQ. CDR3 region: CASSLAGVLTGGIETQYF. CDR3 DNA sequence: TGTGCCAGCAGCTTAGCAGGGGTCCTGACAGGGGGCATAGAGACCCAGTACTTC. The entire variable domain, with the rest obtained from reference TRBV7-8 and TRBJ2-5, is as follows: GAGVSQSPRYKVAKRGQDVALRCDPISGHVSLFWYQQALGQGPEFLTYFQNEAQLDKSGLPSDRFFAERPEGSVSTLKIQRTQQEDSAVYLCASSLAGVLTGGIETQYFGPGTRLLVL.

This chain connects TRBV5-1 to TRBJ1-2; 9 bases fit TRBD1. V gave up 4 bases and J gave up 8 bases; unmatched junction bases: 12. CDR3 length: 15 amino acids. The V gene's germline CDR1 is SGHRS and CDR2 YFSETQ. The CDR3 region is CASSPKTGTGRGYTF. The CDR3 DNA is TGCGCCAGCAGCCCAAAAACCGGGACAGGGAGAGGCTACACCTTC. Full variable domain (remainder filled in from reference TRBV5-1 and TRBJ1-2): KAGVTQTPRYLIKTRGQQVTLSCSPISGHRSVSWYQQTPGQGLQFLFEYFSETQRNKGNFPGRFSGRQFSNSRSEMNVSTLELGDSALYLCASSPKTGTGRGYTFGSGTRLTVV.

The J gene is TRBJ2-2, the V gene TRBV6-5; D uncertain. The V gene lost 11 bases and the J gene lost 1 base, with 14 bases spanning the gap. Germline values: CDR1 MNHEY, CDR2 SVGAGI. This CDR3 has 14 residues. The CDR3 DNA sequence: TGTGCCTGTCAGGTGGCACTGAACACCGGGGAGCTGTTTTTT. This encodes CACQVALNTGELFF.

The CDR3 loop reads CASSPPSSPNYGYTF. In nucleotides, the CDR3 is TGTGCCAGCAGCCCACCAAGCTCCCCTAACTATGGCTACACCTTC. This chain joins TRBV7-8 and TRBJ1-2, with D uncertain. In germline, CDR1 is SGHVS, CDR2 FQNEAQ. The CDR3 is 15 amino acids. Between the trimmed V and J ends, which lost 5 bases and 0 bases, there was a span of 13 bases.

The chain uses TRBV2 and TRBJ1-2; 7 bases are a match to TRBD1. J lost 1 base, V lost 11 bases, and 1 base had no gene match. Germline V gene sequence: CDR1 SNHLY, CDR2 FYNNEI. CDR3 length: 11 amino acids. The CDR3 coding sequence is TGTGCCGGACAGGATAACTATGGCTACACCTTC. Translated: CAGQDNYGYTF.

This chain uses TRBV11-2 with TRBJ1-4, with 7 bases aligning to TRBD1. The CDR3 spans 18 residues. From germline, CDR1 is SGHAT and CDR2 FQNNGV. After removal of 2 bases from V and 7 bases from J, the junction contained 16 bases not matched to a gene. DNA for the CDR3: TGTGCCAGCAGCTTACGAGGGGGCGGTAGGGGGCCTGGTGAAAAACTGTTTTTT. It yields the protein CASSLRGGGRGPGEKLFF.

In regard to this clone: This sample also contains other DNA sequences that code for the same CDR3. This chain uses TRBV3-1 (or the pseudogene TRBV3-2) with TRBJ1-3; 7 bases agree with TRBD1. The germline V gene encodes CDR1 LGHDT and CDR2 YNNKEL (reference sequence). Trimming at V came to 9 bases and at J to 0 bases, leaving 8 bases not matched to a gene. The CDR3 extends over 15 amino acids. CDR3 DNA sequence: TGTGCCAGTTCCCGACAGGGCAACTCTGGAAACACCATATATTTT. Its translation is CASSRQGNSGNTIYF.

This rearrangement joins TRBV6-5 to TRBJ2-2; 8 bases agree with TRBD1. The germline gives CDR1 MNHEY, CDR2 SVGAGI. CDR3 size: 15 residues. The V and J ends lost 2 bases and 7 bases, in that order; junction bases with no gene match: 6. DNA for the CDR3: TGTGCCAGCAGTTACGTCCAGGGGGCGGGCGGGGAGCTGTTTTTT. It translates to CASSYVQGAGGELFF.

The chain recombines TRBV5-1 with TRBJ1-4; unclear D gene. The CDR3 consists of 13 residues. V lost 3 bases to trimming and J lost 5 bases, with 8 bases between them. CDR1 is SGHRS, CDR2 YFSETQ, per germline. This CDR3 reads CASSSQINEKLFF. In DNA, the CDR3 is TGCGCCAGCAGCTCCCAGATAAATGAAAAACTGTTTTTT.

V and J are TRBV19 and TRBJ1-5; D ambiguous. The CDR3 covers 15 residues. Trimming stripped 3 bases from V and 2 bases from J, with 11 bases between. Per the germline V gene, CDR1 is LNHDA and CDR2 is SQIVND (reference sequence). The CDR3 DNA sequence: TGTGCCAGTAGTATCGTCCCTTGGCGCAATCAGCCCCAGCATTTT. It is translated as CASSIVPWRNQPQHF.

The chain is built from TRBV19 and TRBJ1-1, with 8 bases lining up with TRBD1. The V and J ends lost 2 bases and 2 bases, in that order; junction bases with no gene match: 4. This CDR3 region has 15 residues. In germline, CDR1 is LNHDA, CDR2 SQIVND (reference sequence). CDR3 in DNA: TGTGCCAGTAGTATACAGGGGGCTTTAAACACTGAAGCTTTCTTT. The encoded protein is CASSIQGALNTEAFF. The full variable domain, its missing parts supplied by reference TRBV19 and TRBJ1-1, is DGGITQSPKYLFRKEGQNVTLSCEQNLNHDAMYWYRQDPGQGLRLIYYSQIVNDFQKGDIAEGYSVSREKKESFPLTVTSAQKNPTAFYLCASSIQGALNTEAFFGQGTRLTVV.